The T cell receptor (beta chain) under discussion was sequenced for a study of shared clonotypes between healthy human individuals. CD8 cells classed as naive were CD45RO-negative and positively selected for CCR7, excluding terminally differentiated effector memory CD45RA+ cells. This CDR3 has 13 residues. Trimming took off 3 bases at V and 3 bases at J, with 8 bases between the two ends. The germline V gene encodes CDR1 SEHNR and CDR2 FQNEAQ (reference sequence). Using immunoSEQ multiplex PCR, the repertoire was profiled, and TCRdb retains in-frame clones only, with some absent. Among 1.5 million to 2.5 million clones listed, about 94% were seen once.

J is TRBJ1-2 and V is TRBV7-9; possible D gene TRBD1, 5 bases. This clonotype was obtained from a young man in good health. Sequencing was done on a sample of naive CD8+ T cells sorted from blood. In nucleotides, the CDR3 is TGTGCCAGCAGCTTCCAGGGCGACTATGGCTACACCTTC. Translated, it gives CASSFQGDYGYTF.